This entry concerns a single TCR beta chain. This entry comes from a study of CD39 and CD103 CD8 tumor-infiltrating T cells. Libraries were prepared by immunoSEQ multiplex PCR; TCRdb keeps only in-frame clonotypes and omits some of them. The sample includes about 17,000 clones, around 90% of them seen just once. The CDR3 is 15 residues long. The V gene's germline CDR1 is MGHRA and CDR2 YSYEKL. Trimming left V 4 bases short and J 1 base short, with 14 bases between. Sequencing input: CD8+ T cells sorted from blood. Specified subset: total memory CD8 T cells (CD45RA-CCR7+/-) from blood or uninvolved lymph node. This sequence joins TRBV4-1 and TRBJ2-7, with D tentatively TRBD1 (5 bases). This TCR was sampled from a human donor with head and neck squamous cell carcinoma. The CDR3, as DNA: TGCGCCAGCAGCCCGCAGGGCAGGGATTCCTACGAGCAGTACTTC. It translates to CASSPQGRDSYEQYF.